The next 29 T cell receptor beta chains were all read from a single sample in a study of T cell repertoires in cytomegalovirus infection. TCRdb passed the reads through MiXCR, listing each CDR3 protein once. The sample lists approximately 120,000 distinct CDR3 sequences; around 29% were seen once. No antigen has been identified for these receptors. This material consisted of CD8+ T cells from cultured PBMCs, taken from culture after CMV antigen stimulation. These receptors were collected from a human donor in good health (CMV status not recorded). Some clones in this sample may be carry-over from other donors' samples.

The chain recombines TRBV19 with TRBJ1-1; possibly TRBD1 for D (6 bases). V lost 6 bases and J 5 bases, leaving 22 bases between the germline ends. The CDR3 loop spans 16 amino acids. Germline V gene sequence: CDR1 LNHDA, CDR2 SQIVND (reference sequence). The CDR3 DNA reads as TGTGCCAGTAGACACTCTCCGGAAGGGGGACGGACTGAAGCTTTCTTT. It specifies CASRHSPEGGRTEAFF.

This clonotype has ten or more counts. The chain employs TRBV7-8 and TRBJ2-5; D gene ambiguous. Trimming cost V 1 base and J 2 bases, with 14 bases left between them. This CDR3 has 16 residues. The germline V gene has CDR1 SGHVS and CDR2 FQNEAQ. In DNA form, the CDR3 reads TGTGCCAGCAGCTTAGGACCGGCAGACCCGCAAGAGACCCAGTACTTC. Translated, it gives CASSLGPADPQETQYF. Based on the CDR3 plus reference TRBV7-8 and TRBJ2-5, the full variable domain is GAGVSQSPRYKVAKRGQDVALRCDPISGHVSLFWYQQALGQGPEFLTYFQNEAQLDKSGLPSDRFFAERPEGSVSTLKIQRTQQEDSAVYLCASSLGPADPQETQYFGPGTRLLVL.

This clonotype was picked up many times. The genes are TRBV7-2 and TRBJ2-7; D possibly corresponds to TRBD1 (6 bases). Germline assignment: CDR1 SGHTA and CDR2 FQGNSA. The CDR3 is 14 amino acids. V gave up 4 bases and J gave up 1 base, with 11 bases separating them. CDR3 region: CASSSGTPSYEQYF. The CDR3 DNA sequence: TGTGCCAGCAGCTCCGGGACACCTTCCTACGAGCAGTACTTC.

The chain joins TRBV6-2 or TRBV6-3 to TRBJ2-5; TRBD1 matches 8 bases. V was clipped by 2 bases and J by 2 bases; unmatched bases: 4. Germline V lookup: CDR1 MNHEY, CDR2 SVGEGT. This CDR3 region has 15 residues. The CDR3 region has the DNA TGTGCCAGCAGTTACAGGACAGGGCGTCAAGAGACCCAGTACTTC. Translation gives CASSYRTGRQETQYF.

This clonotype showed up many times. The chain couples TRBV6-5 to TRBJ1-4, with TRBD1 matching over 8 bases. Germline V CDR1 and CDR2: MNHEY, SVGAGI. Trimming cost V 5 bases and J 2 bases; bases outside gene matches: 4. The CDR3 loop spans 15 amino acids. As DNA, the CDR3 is TGTGCCAGCAGTCCTTACAGGGGGACTAATGAAAAACTGTTTTTT. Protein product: CASSPYRGTNEKLFF.

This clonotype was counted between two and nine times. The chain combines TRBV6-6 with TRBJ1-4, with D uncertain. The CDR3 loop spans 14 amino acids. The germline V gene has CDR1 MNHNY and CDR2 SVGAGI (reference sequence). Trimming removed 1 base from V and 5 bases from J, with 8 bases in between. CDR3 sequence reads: CASSYWLSNEKLFF. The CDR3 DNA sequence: TGTGCCAGCAGTTACTGGTTAAGCAATGAAAAACTGTTTTTT.

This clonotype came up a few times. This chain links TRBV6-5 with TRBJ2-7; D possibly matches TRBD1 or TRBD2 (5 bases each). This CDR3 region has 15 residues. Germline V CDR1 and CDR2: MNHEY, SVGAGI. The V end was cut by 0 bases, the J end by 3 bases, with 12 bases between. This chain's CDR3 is CASSYSTGTGYEQYF. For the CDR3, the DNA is TGTGCCAGCAGTTACTCGACGGGGACGGGCTACGAGCAGTACTTC.

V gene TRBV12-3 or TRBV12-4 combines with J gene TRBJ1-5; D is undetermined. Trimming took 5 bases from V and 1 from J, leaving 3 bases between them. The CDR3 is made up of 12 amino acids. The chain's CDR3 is CASSASNQPQHF. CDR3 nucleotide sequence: TGTGCCAGCAGTGCCAGCAATCAGCCCCAGCATTTT.

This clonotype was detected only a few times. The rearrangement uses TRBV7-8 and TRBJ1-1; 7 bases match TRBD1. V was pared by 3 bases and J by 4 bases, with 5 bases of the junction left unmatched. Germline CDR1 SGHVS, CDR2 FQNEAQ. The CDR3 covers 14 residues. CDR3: CASSFRQGPTEAFF. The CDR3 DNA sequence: TGTGCCAGCAGCTTCCGACAGGGCCCCACTGAAGCTTTCTTT.

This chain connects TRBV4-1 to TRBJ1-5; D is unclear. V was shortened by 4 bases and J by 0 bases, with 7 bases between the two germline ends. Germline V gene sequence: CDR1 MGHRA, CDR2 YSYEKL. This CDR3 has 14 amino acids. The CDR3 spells CASSPIPSNQPQHF. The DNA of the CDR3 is TGCGCCAGCAGCCCAATCCCTAGCAATCAGCCCCAGCATTTT.

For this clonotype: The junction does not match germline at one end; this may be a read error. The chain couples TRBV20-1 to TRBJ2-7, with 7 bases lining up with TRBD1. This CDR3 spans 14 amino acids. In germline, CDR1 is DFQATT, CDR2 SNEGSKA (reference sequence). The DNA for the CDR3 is TGCAGTGCTCGAGAAGACAGGGACTCCTACGAGCAGTACTTC. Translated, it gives CSAREDRDSYEQYF.

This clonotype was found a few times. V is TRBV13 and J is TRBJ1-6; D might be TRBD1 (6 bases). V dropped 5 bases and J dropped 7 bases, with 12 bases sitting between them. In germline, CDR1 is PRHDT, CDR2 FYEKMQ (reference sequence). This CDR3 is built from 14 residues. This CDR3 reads CASSLRTANSPLHF. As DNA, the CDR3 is TGTGCCAGCAGCCTCAGGACAGCAAATTCACCCCTCCACTTT.

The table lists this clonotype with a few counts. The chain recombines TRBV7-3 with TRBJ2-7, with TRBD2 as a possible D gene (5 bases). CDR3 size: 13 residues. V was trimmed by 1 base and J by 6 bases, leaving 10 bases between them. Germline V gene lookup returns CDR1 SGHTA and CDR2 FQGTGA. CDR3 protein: CASSLNLASEQYF. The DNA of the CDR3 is TGTGCCAGCAGCTTAAATCTAGCCAGCGAGCAGTACTTC. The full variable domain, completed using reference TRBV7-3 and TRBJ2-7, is GAGVSQTPSNKVTEKGKYVELRCDPISGHTALYWYRQSLGQGPEFLIYFQGTGAADDSGLPNDRFFAVRPEGSVSTLKIQRTERGDSAVYLCASSLNLASEQYFGPGTRLTVT.

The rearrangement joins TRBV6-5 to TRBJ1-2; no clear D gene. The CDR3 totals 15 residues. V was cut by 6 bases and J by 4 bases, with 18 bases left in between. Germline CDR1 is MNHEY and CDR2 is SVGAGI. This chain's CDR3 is CASSTGPSPGYGYTF. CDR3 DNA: TGTGCCAGCAGCACCGGGCCCTCCCCAGGCTATGGCTACACCTTC.

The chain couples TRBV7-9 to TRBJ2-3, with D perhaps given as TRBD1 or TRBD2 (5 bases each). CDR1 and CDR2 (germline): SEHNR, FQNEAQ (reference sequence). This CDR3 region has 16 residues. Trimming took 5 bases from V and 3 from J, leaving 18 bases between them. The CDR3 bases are TGTGCCAGCAGCCGCCGATGGGGGTCCGGGACAGATACGCAGTATTTT. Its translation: CASSRRWGSGTDTQYF.

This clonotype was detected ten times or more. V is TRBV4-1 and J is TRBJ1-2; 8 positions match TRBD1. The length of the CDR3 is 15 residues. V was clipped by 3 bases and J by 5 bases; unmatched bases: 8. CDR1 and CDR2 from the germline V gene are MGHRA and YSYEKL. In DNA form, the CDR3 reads TGCGCCAGCAGCCACCCAGGGGGCGTAATGTATGGCTACACCTTC. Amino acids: CASSHPGGVMYGYTF.

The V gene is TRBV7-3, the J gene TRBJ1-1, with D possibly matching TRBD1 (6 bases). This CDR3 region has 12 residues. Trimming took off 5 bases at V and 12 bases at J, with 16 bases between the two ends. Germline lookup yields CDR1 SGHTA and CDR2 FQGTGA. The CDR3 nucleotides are TGTGCCAGCAGCCTGGCGGGGGGCGCGACTTTCTTT. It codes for CASSLAGGATFF.

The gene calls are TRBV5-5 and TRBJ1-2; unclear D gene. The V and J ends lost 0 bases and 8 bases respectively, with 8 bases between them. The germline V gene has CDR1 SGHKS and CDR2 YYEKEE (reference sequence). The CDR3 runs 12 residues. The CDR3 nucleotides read TGTGCCAGCAGCTTGGGGCTCGGAGGCTACACCTTC. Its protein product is CASSLGLGGYTF. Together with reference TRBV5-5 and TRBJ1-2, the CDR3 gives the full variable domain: DAGVTQSPTHLIKTRGQQVTLRCSPISGHKSVSWYQQVLGQGPQFIFQYYEKEERGRGNFPDRFSARQFPNYSSELNVNALLLGDSALYLCASSLGLGGYTFGSGTRLTVV.

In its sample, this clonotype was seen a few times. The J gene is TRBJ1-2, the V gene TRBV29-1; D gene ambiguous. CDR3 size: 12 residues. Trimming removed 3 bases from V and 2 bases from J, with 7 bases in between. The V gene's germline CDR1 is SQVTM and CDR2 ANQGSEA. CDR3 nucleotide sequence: TGCAGCGTTGACGCCGGGAACTATGGCTACACCTTC. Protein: CSVDAGNYGYTF.

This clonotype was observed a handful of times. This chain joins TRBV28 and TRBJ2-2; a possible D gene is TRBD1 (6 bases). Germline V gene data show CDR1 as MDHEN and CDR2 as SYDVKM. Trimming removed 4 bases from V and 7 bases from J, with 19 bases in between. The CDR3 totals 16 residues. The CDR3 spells CASSSPPDSVIGELFF. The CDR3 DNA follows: TGTGCCAGCAGTTCCCCCCCGGACAGTGTTATCGGGGAGCTGTTTTTT.

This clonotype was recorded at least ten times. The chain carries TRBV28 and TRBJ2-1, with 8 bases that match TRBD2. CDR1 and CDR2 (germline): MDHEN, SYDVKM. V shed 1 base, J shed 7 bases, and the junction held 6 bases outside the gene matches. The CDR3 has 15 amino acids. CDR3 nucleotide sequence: TGTGCCAGCAGTTTATCGGGGGGGGCACGGAATGAGCAGTTCTTC. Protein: CASSLSGGARNEQFF.

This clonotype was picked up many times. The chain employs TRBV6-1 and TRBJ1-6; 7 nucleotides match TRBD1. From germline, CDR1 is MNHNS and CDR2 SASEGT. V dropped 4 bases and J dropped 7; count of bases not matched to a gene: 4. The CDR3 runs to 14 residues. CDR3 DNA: TGTGCCAGCAGTGCGGGACAGCACAATTCACCCCTCCACTTT. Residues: CASSAGQHNSPLHF.

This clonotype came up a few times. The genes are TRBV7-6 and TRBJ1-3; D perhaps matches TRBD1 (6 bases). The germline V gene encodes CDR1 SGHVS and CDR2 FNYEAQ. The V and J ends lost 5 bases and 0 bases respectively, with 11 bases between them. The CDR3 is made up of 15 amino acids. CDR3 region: CASSLDSHSGNTIYF. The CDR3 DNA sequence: TGTGCCAGCAGCCTGGACAGCCACTCTGGAAACACCATATATTTT.

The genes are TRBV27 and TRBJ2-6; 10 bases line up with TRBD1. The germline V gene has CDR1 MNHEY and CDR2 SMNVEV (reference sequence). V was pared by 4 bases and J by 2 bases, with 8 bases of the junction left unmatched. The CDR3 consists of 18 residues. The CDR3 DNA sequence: TGTGCCAGCAGTTCGCCCGGGACAGGGGCTGCTGGGGCCAACGTCCTGACTTTC. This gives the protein CASSSPGTGAAGANVLTF.

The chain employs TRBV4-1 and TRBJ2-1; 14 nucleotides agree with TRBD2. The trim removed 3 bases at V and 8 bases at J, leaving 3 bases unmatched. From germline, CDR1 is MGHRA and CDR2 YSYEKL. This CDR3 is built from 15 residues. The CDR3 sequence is CASSQGTSGGDEQFF. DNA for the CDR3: TGCGCCAGCAGCCAGGGGACTAGCGGGGGTGATGAGCAGTTCTTC.

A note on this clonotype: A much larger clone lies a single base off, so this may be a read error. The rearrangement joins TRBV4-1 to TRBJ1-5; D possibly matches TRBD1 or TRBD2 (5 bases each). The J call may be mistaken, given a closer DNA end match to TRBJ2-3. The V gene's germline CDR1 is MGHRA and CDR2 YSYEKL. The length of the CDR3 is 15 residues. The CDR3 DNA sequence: TGCGCCAGCAGCCATCAGGGACCAGTGGATCAGCCCCAGTATTTT. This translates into CASSHQGPVDQPQYF.

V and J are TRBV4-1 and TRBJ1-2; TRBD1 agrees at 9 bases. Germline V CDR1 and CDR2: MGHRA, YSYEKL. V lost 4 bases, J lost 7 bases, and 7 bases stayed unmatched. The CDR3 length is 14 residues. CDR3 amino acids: CASSLGTGTPGYTF. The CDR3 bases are TGCGCCAGCAGCCTAGGGACAGGGACCCCTGGCTACACCTTC.

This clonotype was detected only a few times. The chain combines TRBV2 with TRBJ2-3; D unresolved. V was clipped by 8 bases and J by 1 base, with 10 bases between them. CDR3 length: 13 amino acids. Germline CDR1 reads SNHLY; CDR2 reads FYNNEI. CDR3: CASGASRTDTQYF. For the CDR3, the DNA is TGTGCCAGCGGAGCGTCTCGCACAGATACGCAGTATTTT.

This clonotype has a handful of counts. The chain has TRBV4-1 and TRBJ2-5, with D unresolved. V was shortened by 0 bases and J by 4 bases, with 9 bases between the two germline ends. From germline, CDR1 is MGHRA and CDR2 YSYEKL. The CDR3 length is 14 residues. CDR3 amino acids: CASSQDSQGETQYF. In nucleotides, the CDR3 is TGCGCCAGCAGCCAAGATAGTCAAGGAGAGACCCAGTACTTC.